One T cell receptor (beta chain) is described in this entry. This sample is drawn from a study of cytomegalovirus exposure and HLA in healthy donors. The germline CDR1 and CDR2 sequences are SGHTS and YDEGEE. The CDR3 is 13 amino acids. V was pared by 4 bases and J by 6 bases, with 12 bases between. 13 Jbeta primers and 60 Vbeta primers were used for the PCR. Here immunoSEQ multiplex PCR was the method, and the copy in TCRdb shows in-frame clones only, minus some. This table has 150,000 to 200,000 clones, 84% appearing once. The TCR was taken from a girl aged 10-17 years in good health and CMV-seropositive. This chain uses TRBV5-8 with TRBJ2-3; unclear D gene. Sequencing was performed on PBMCs. CDR3 in amino acids: CASSPAASDTQYF. The CDR3 coding sequence is TGTGCCAGCAGCCCCGCGGCTAGTGATACGCAGTATTTT. Looking up the rest from reference TRBV5-8 and TRBJ2-3 gives the full variable domain: EAGVTQSPTHLIKTRGQQATLRCSPISGHTSVYWYQQALGLGLQFLLWYDEGEERNRGNFPPRFSGRQFPNYSSELNVNALELEDSALYLCASSPAASDTQYFGPGTRLTVL.